A single sample is the source of the 21 T cell receptor beta chains below, sequenced in a study of control samples from healthy donors and cancer patients. TCRdb keeps only in-frame clones here, not all; method: immunoSEQ multiplex PCR. The table includes about 89,000 clones, 85% to 90% detected once. Sequencing input: blood. These receptors came from a woman aged 35 to 49 in good health.

This chain uses TRBV5-1 with TRBJ2-7; TRBD2 might be the D (6 bases). The CDR3 has 12 residues. CDR1 is SGHRS, CDR2 YFSETQ, per germline. The germline V and J ends were trimmed by 2 bases and 6 bases, with 9 bases remaining between them. CDR3 sequence: CASSFGGREQYF. As DNA, the CDR3 is TGCGCCAGCAGCTTCGGAGGGCGCGAGCAGTACTTC. The full variable domain, completed using reference TRBV5-1 and TRBJ2-7, is KAGVTQTPRYLIKTRGQQVTLSCSPISGHRSVSWYQQTPGQGLQFLFEYFSETQRNKGNFPGRFSGRQFSNSRSEMNVSTLELGDSALYLCASSFGGREQYFGPGTRLTVT.

This clone was seen only a few times. This sequence joins TRBV6-5 and TRBJ2-7; either TRBD1 or TRBD2 may fit D (6 bases each). The germline V gene encodes CDR1 MNHEY and CDR2 SVGAGI. Between the trimmed V and J ends, which lost 4 bases and 5 bases, there was a span of 9 bases. The CDR3 extends over 12 amino acids. The CDR3 spells CASSSRGHEQYF. The CDR3 bases are TGTGCCAGCAGTTCTCGGGGGCACGAGCAGTACTTC.

The chain is built from TRBV11-3 and TRBJ2-5, with 10 bases that match TRBD1. CDR3 length: 17 amino acids. Germline values: CDR1 SGHNT, CDR2 YENEEA. Unmatched junction bases numbered 9, after V lost 5 bases and J lost 0 bases. Here the CDR3 reads CASSLGGDRGNQETQYF. DNA of the CDR3: TGTGCCAGCAGCCTGGGCGGGGACAGGGGTAACCAAGAGACCCAGTACTTC.

The chain has TRBV23-1 and TRBJ1-2, with 7 bases matching TRBD1. TRBV23-1 is sorted into the ORF group, with uncertain function. V gave up 3 bases and J gave up 3 bases; unmatched junction bases: 13. CDR3 length equals 17 residues. The CDR3, as DNA: TGCGCCAGCAGTCACCAGGAAAAAACAGGGGTCGACTATGGCTACACCTTC. This encodes CASSHQEKTGVDYGYTF.

This clone was observed a few times. V gene TRBV18 combines with J gene TRBJ1-6; D is uncertain. Deletions cut 5 bases from V and 4 bases from J, with 3 bases between. Germline-derived CDR1 and CDR2 are KGHSH and LQKENI. The CDR3 length is 12 residues. CDR3 amino acids: CASSGYNSPLHF. In nucleotides, the CDR3 is TGTGCCAGCTCAGGGTATAATTCACCCCTCCACTTT.

The genes are TRBV27 and TRBJ1-2; D is unresolved. Germline V gene sequence: CDR1 MNHEY, CDR2 SMNVEV (reference sequence). The germline V and J ends were trimmed by 0 bases and 8 bases, with 10 bases remaining between them. The CDR3 extends over 13 amino acids. The DNA for the CDR3 is TGTGCCAGCAGTTTATCCGGGGTCGGAGGCTACACCTTC. It specifies CASSLSGVGGYTF.

The J gene is TRBJ2-3, the V gene TRBV4-3, with 8 bases aligning to TRBD1. Germline V gene sequence: CDR1 LGHNA, CDR2 YSLEER. This CDR3 region has 15 residues. The junction had 8 bases not matched to a gene; V was cut back by 7 bases and J by 2 bases. The CDR3 reads CASTYQGANTDTQYF. The DNA for the CDR3 is TGCGCCAGCACCTACCAGGGGGCGAACACAGATACGCAGTATTTT.

The V and J genes are TRBV10-3 and TRBJ1-2; no clear D. The CDR3 has 16 residues. V gave up 0 bases and J gave up 4 bases, with 15 bases separating them. Germline CDR1 ENHRY, CDR2 SYGVKD. The CDR3 DNA reads TGTGCCATCAGTGAGTCTAGCAGCACAGCCTTCTATGGCTACACCTTC. Its translation: CAISESSSTAFYGYTF.

The rearrangement joins TRBV7-2 to TRBJ2-3; D might be TRBD2 (6 bases). Per the germline V gene, CDR1 is SGHTA and CDR2 is FQGNSA. CDR3 size: 15 residues. V dropped 5 bases and J dropped 2 bases, with 14 bases sitting between them. CDR3 nucleotides: TGTGCCAGCAGCCCCGGGACTTTCTTCACAGATACGCAGTATTTT. Translating gives CASSPGTFFTDTQYF.

The V and J genes are TRBV27 and TRBJ1-6; no firm D call. Germline assignment: CDR1 MNHEY and CDR2 SMNVEV (reference sequence). CDR3 length: 14 residues. V lost 5 bases and J 7 bases, leaving 12 bases between the germline ends. The CDR3 sequence is CASSREQINSPLHF. CDR3 DNA sequence: TGTGCCAGCAGTAGGGAACAGATCAATTCACCCCTCCACTTT.

The chain combines TRBV9 with TRBJ2-7; TRBD2 might be the D (6 bases). Germline V gene lookup returns CDR1 SGDLS and CDR2 YYNGEE. This CDR3 region has 16 residues. V lost 0 bases and J lost 0, with 13 bases in between. The chain's CDR3 is CASSVAAGTPSYEQYF. CDR3 DNA: TGTGCCAGCAGCGTAGCGGCGGGGACCCCCTCCTACGAGCAGTACTTC.

This rearrangement joins TRBV6-2 or TRBV6-3 to TRBJ2-7, with TRBD1 as a possible D gene (5 bases). The CDR3 sequence is 16 residues long. V was pared by 2 bases and J by 2 bases, with 16 bases between. The germline V gene has CDR1 MNHEY and CDR2 SVGEGT. The CDR3 protein is CASSYDRGRETYEQYF. CDR3 nucleotide sequence: TGTGCCAGCAGTTACGATAGGGGCCGCGAAACCTACGAGCAGTACTTC.

The rearrangement joins TRBV2 to TRBJ2-7; the match to TRBD2 covers 10 bases. The V segment lost 8 bases and the J segment 0 bases; nucleotides outside the gene matches: 7. This CDR3 is 15 amino acids long. Germline lookup yields CDR1 SNHLY and CDR2 FYNNEI. CDR3 DNA: TGTGCCAGCCGGATGGAGCGGGGGGGCTCCTACGAGCAGTACTTC. Translated: CASRMERGGSYEQYF.

J is TRBJ2-1 and V is TRBV5-1; D might be TRBD2 (5 bases). CDR3 length equals 17 residues. V dropped 0 bases and J dropped 0 bases, with 13 bases sitting between them. In germline, CDR1 is SGHRS, CDR2 YFSETQ. CDR3 coding DNA: TGCGCCAGCAGCTTGGATCTGAGGGCAAGCTCCTACAATGAGCAGTTCTTC. Its protein product is CASSLDLRASSYNEQFF.

The table lists this clone with a few counts. The chain carries TRBV6-5 and TRBJ1-2; no clear D. The V gene lost 2 bases and the J gene lost 6 bases, with 13 bases spanning the gap. Germline V gene lookup returns CDR1 MNHEY and CDR2 SVGAGI. CDR3 length: 14 residues. CDR3 sequence (DNA): TGTGCCAGCAGTTACATGGCAGGTGCCGATGGCTACACCTTC. Its translation is CASSYMAGADGYTF.

The V gene is TRBV5-1, the J gene TRBJ1-2; D gene ambiguous. The CDR3 contains 13 residues. In germline, CDR1 is SGHRS, CDR2 YFSETQ. With 2 bases removed from V and 4 bases from J, the gap between germline ends came to 9 bases. CDR3 in amino acids: CASSFDASYGYTF. The CDR3, as DNA: TGCGCCAGCAGCTTCGATGCCAGCTATGGCTACACCTTC.

The chain has TRBV7-2 and TRBJ2-7, with 7 bases matching TRBD2. The V segment lost 0 bases and the J segment 1 base; nucleotides outside the gene matches: 3. The CDR3 is made up of 15 amino acids. Germline V gene data show CDR1 as SGHTA and CDR2 as FQGNSA. CDR3 sequence reads: CASSLAGGISYEQYF. The CDR3 region has the DNA TGTGCCAGCAGCTTAGCGGGGGGGATATCCTACGAGCAGTACTTC.

CDR3: CASGKSGGNTIYF. The CDR3, as DNA: TGTGCCAGCGGCAAATCAGGGGGAAACACCATATATTTT. The chain joins TRBV5-6 to TRBJ1-3; D perhaps matches TRBD1 (5 bases). Germline V gene lookup returns CDR1 SGHDT and CDR2 YYEEEE. V lost 7 bases, J lost 4 bases, and 12 bases lay in between. The CDR3 covers 13 residues.

V usage is TRBV3-1 (or the pseudogene TRBV3-2) and J usage is TRBJ2-2; 8 positions match TRBD1. Trimming cost V 1 base and J 7 bases; bases outside gene matches: 5. The CDR3 totals 15 residues. The germline CDR1 and CDR2 sequences are LGHDT and YNNKEL (reference sequence). Written as DNA, the CDR3 is TGTGCCAGCAGCCAAGGGGGACAGGAAAGCGGGGAGCTGTTTTTT. This translates into CASSQGGQESGELFF.

This chain uses TRBV7-3 with TRBJ2-2; D is possibly TRBD2 (6 bases). This CDR3 has 14 residues. The V end lost 4 bases, the J end lost 4 bases, and 10 bases lay between the germline ends. Germline V gene data show CDR1 as SGHTA and CDR2 as FQGTGA. The DNA of the CDR3 is TGTGCCAGCAGCTCTGACGGGAGCACCGGGGAGCTGTTTTTT. Translating it yields CASSSDGSTGELFF.

The J gene is TRBJ1-1, the V gene TRBV20-1; 9 bases match TRBD1. The CDR3 has 17 amino acids. The germline gives CDR1 DFQATT, CDR2 SNEGSKA (reference sequence). The V and J ends lost 3 bases and 3 bases, in that order; junction bases with no gene match: 14. CDR3 bases: TGCAGTGCTAGTGAAGGGACAGGGTACGGTGGGGACACTGAAGCTTTCTTT. The encoded protein is CSASEGTGYGGDTEAFF.